The 27 T cell receptor beta chains below all came from one sample that was sequenced in a study of blood T cell repertoires in COVID-19. Clones were read by immunoSEQ multiplex PCR, and TCRdb kept only the in-frame ones, dropping some. The data contain roughly 97,000 clones, about four fifths of them seen just once; the ten biggest clones take up more than 4.5%. Sequenced input: peripheral blood. Receptor source: a man in his sixties with acute or convalescent COVID-19.

The chain employs TRBV27 and TRBJ2-1, with TRBD2 matching 7 bases. There are 13 residues in the CDR3. With 4 bases clipped from V and 4 bases from J, the junction kept 1 base outside the gene matches. Germline assignment: CDR1 MNHEY and CDR2 SMNVEV (reference sequence). The CDR3 region is CASSWEGYNEQFF. CDR3 DNA sequence: TGTGCCAGCAGTTGGGAGGGGTACAATGAGCAGTTCTTC.

This clone was observed a handful of times. The J gene is TRBJ2-1, the V gene TRBV3-1 (or the pseudogene TRBV3-2), with D unresolved. The CDR3 loop spans 15 amino acids. Between the trimmed V and J ends, which lost 0 bases and 3 bases, there was a span of 9 bases. Looked up from germline, CDR1 is LGHDT and CDR2 is YNNKEL (reference sequence). Here the CDR3 reads CASSQDRSSYNEQFF. In DNA form, the CDR3 reads TGTGCCAGCAGCCAAGATAGGAGCAGCTACAATGAGCAGTTCTTC.

This chain joins TRBV28 and TRBJ1-5; 7 bases map to TRBD1. The CDR3 extends over 15 amino acids. V lost 6 bases and J lost 0; bases outside the gene matches: 5. Germline CDR1 is MDHEN and CDR2 is SYDVKM. The CDR3 is CASRRTGFSNQPQHF. The CDR3 bases are TGTGCCAGCAGGAGGACAGGCTTTAGCAATCAGCCCCAGCATTTT. Full variable domain (remainder filled in from reference TRBV28 and TRBJ1-5): DVKVTQSSRYLVKRTGEKVFLECVQDMDHENMFWYRQDPGLGLRLIYFSYDVKMKEKGDIPEGYSVSREKKERFSLILESASTNQTSMYLCASRRTGFSNQPQHFGDGTRLSIL.

The chain employs TRBV3-1 (or the pseudogene TRBV3-2) and TRBJ1-3; 8 bases align to TRBD1. Germline-derived CDR1 and CDR2 are LGHDT and YNNKEL (reference sequence). The V segment lost 8 bases and the J segment 4 bases; nucleotides outside the gene matches: 1. The CDR3 totals 12 residues. The CDR3 DNA is TGTGCCAGCGGACAGGGAGGAAACACCATATATTTT. Translating it yields CASGQGGNTIYF.

The V call is TRBV4-1, the J call TRBJ2-7; 9 bases are shared with TRBD1. Germline trimming cut 7 bases from V and 4 bases from J; bases unmatched to any gene: 11. This CDR3 has 15 residues. The V gene's germline CDR1 is MGHRA and CDR2 YSYEKL. The CDR3 nucleotides are TGCGCCAGCAAGATATTTGACGGACAGGGGTACGAGCAGTACTTC. This encodes CASKIFDGQGYEQYF.

The rearrangement joins TRBV9 to TRBJ2-2, with D possibly being TRBD2 (7 bases). The CDR3 loop spans 16 amino acids. With 4 bases removed from V and 0 bases from J, the gap between germline ends came to 13 bases. Germline V gene sequence: CDR1 SGDLS, CDR2 YYNGEE. The CDR3 protein is CASSPRGASNTGELFF. CDR3 nucleotides: TGTGCCAGCAGCCCCCGGGGGGCCTCGAACACCGGGGAGCTGTTTTTT. The complete variable domain, with remaining parts taken from reference TRBV9 and TRBJ2-2, reads DSGVTQTPKHLITATGQRVTLRCSPRSGDLSVYWYQQSLDQGLQFLIQYYNGEERAKGNILERFSAQQFPDLHSELNLSSLELGDSALYFCASSPRGASNTGELFFGEGSRLTVL.

The chain combines TRBV12-5 with TRBJ1-3, with TRBD1 matching 10 bases. Germline V lookup: CDR1 LGHNT, CDR2 FRNRAP. The CDR3 runs 19 residues. V was clipped by 2 bases and J by 0 bases; unmatched bases: 10. The CDR3 here is CASGLRGQGIPNSGNTIYF. The CDR3 coding sequence is TGTGCTAGTGGTTTGAGGGGACAGGGGATACCAAACTCTGGAAACACCATATATTTT.

This clone was observed a single time. The chain is built from TRBV9 and TRBJ2-7; 8 positions agree with TRBD1. Germline V gives CDR1 SGDLS, CDR2 YYNGEE. With V trimmed by 0 bases and J by 2 bases, 4 bases remained unmatched. The CDR3 is 15 residues long. The CDR3 spells CASSVEFRGPYEQYF. The CDR3 DNA sequence: TGTGCCAGCAGCGTAGAGTTCAGGGGGCCCTACGAGCAGTACTTC.

The chain uses TRBV28 and TRBJ1-2; a weak D match, TRBD1 (6 bases). Germline V CDR1 and CDR2: MDHEN, SYDVKM. This CDR3 has 14 amino acids. The V gene lost 8 bases and the J gene lost 4 bases, with 17 bases spanning the gap. Here the CDR3 DNA reads TGTGCCAGCGAAACCGGGACATTCCGCTATGGCTACACCTTC. Protein product: CASETGTFRYGYTF.

The chain has TRBV27 and TRBJ2-5, with a weak D call TRBD2 (5 bases). The CDR3 length is 14 residues. Trimming stripped 3 bases from V and 5 bases from J, with 13 bases between. Germline CDR1 is MNHEY and CDR2 is SMNVEV (reference sequence). The CDR3 nucleotides are TGTGCCAGCAGTTTTTCCGGGGTACGGGAGACCCAGTACTTC. It yields the protein CASSFSGVRETQYF.

The chain recombines TRBV6-1 with TRBJ2-7, with 10 nucleotides matching TRBD1. J was trimmed by 4 bases and V by 3 bases; bases with no gene match: 6. Germline V lookup: CDR1 MNHNS, CDR2 SASEGT. CDR3 length: 15 residues. The CDR3 loop reads CASSERQGARYEQYF. As DNA, the CDR3 is TGTGCCAGCAGTGAGCGACAGGGGGCCCGGTACGAGCAGTACTTC.

This chain uses TRBV19 with TRBJ2-7, with D possibly TRBD2 on 6 matching bases. From germline, CDR1 is LNHDA and CDR2 SQIVND (reference sequence). The CDR3 consists of 16 residues. V was clipped by 5 bases and J by 7 bases, with 24 bases between them. CDR3 DNA sequence: TGTGCCAGTAGTCCCCTCAGCGGGTACGGGGCTACGGAGCAGTACTTC. It codes for CASSPLSGYGATEQYF.

This clone was seen only once. The chain employs TRBV5-1 and TRBJ2-1, with D possibly being TRBD2 (5 bases). The CDR3 length is 12 residues. Germline values: CDR1 SGHRS, CDR2 YFSETQ. With 3 bases removed from V and 4 bases from J, the gap between germline ends came to 5 bases. CDR3 region: CASSSGYNEQFF. Here the CDR3 DNA reads TGCGCCAGCAGCTCGGGGTACAATGAGCAGTTCTTC.

This sequence joins TRBV20-1 and TRBJ1-2; D is undetermined. The germline V gene has CDR1 DFQATT and CDR2 SNEGSKA (reference sequence). This CDR3 is built from 12 residues. With 6 bases removed from V and 6 bases from J, the gap between germline ends came to 14 bases. The CDR3 nucleotides are TGCAGTGCCAGTGGCGGAGGAGATGGCTACACCTTC. Protein product: CSASGGGDGYTF.

The chain recombines TRBV11-1 with TRBJ2-7; D might be TRBD2 (5 bases). The V end lost 2 bases, the J end lost 3 bases, and 17 bases lay between the germline ends. Germline-derived CDR1 and CDR2 are SGHAT and FQDESV (reference sequence). CDR3 length: 16 residues. Here the CDR3 reads CASSLKRRVERYEQYF. The CDR3 DNA sequence: TGTGCCAGCAGCTTAAAGAGGCGGGTGGAACGCTACGAGCAGTACTTC. The variable domain in full, completed from reference TRBV11-1 and TRBJ2-7, reads EAEVAQSPRYKITEKSQAVAFWCDPISGHATLYWYRQILGQGPELLVQFQDESVVDDSQLPKDRFSAERLKGVDSTLKIQPAELGDSAMYLCASSLKRRVERYEQYFGPGTRLTVT.

V is TRBV27 and J is TRBJ1-5; D unclear. The CDR3 sequence is 15 residues long. CDR1 and CDR2 (germline): MNHEY, SMNVEV (reference sequence). Deletions cut 7 bases from V and 0 bases from J, with 13 bases between. The CDR3 spells CASKAGFYSNQPQHF. CDR3 in DNA: TGTGCCAGCAAGGCAGGCTTCTATAGCAATCAGCCCCAGCATTTT.

The chain combines TRBV11-3 with TRBJ1-4; TRBD1 matches at 7 bases. The V segment lost 0 bases and the J segment 7 bases; nucleotides outside the gene matches: 5. The CDR3 is made up of 15 amino acids. Germline CDR1 reads SGHNT; CDR2 reads YENEEA. For the CDR3, the DNA is TGTGCCAGCAGCTTAGAGACAGGGCCGAGTGAAAAACTGTTTTTT. It translates to CASSLETGPSEKLFF.

This chain links TRBV18 with TRBJ1-1; 9 bases line up with TRBD1. Losses at the gene ends were 0 bases for V and 4 bases for J; bases not matched to a gene: 6. CDR3 length: 16 amino acids. CDR1 KGHSH and CDR2 LQKENI come from the germline V gene. The CDR3 nucleotides are TGTGCCAGCTCACCACCACAGGGGGCAGACCGCACTGAAGCTTTCTTT. It yields the protein CASSPPQGADRTEAFF.

The chain is built from TRBV3-1 (or the pseudogene TRBV3-2) and TRBJ2-1; D uncertain. Germline CDR1 is LGHDT and CDR2 is YNNKEL (reference sequence). The CDR3 is 14 residues long. Between the trimmed V and J ends, which lost 2 bases and 0 bases, there was a span of 5 bases. CDR3 coding DNA: TGTGCCAGCAGCCAAAGGAGCTCCTACAATGAGCAGTTCTTC. As protein: CASSQRSSYNEQFF.

In regard to this clone: The same CDR3 is also encoded by other DNA sequences in this sample. The V gene is TRBV20-1, the J gene TRBJ2-7; TRBD2 might be the D (6 bases). This CDR3 is built from 11 residues. Per germline, CDR1 DFQATT and CDR2 SNEGSKA (reference sequence). Between the trimmed V and J ends, which lost 5 bases and 2 bases, there was a span of 7 bases. CDR3 DNA: TGCAGTGCTCTAGCGACCTACGAGCAGTACTTC. Its translation: CSALATYEQYF.

The chain has TRBV29-1 and TRBJ2-3; D may be TRBD2 (6 bases). Trimming stripped 5 bases from V and 4 bases from J, with 16 bases between. CDR1 and CDR2 from the germline V gene are SQVTM and ANQGSEA. The CDR3 length is 14 residues. The CDR3 DNA is TGCAGCGTTAAGGGACTGCTGCGTGCAGATACGCAGTATTTT. Residues: CSVKGLLRADTQYF.

The J gene is TRBJ1-2, the V gene TRBV29-1; D possibly corresponds to TRBD1 (5 bases). The CDR3 has 14 residues. From germline, CDR1 is SQVTM and CDR2 ANQGSEA. V was pared by 5 bases and J by 1 base, with 14 bases between. The CDR3 spells CSVRDFGNNYGYTF. CDR3 bases: TGCAGCGTTCGGGACTTTGGAAATAACTATGGCTACACCTTC.

The gene calls are TRBV2 and TRBJ2-1; a possible D gene is TRBD2 (6 bases). The V end was cut by 3 bases, the J end by 4 bases, with 16 bases between. This CDR3 is 16 amino acids long. CDR1 and CDR2 from the germline V gene are SNHLY and FYNNEI. The CDR3 reads CASSEEAGRLYNEQFF. The CDR3 region has the DNA TGTGCCAGCAGTGAGGAGGCAGGGAGGTTGTACAATGAGCAGTTCTTC.

V is TRBV4-1 and J is TRBJ2-2; TRBD2 matches 11 bases. Germline V CDR1 and CDR2: MGHRA, YSYEKL. This CDR3 spans 21 amino acids. J was trimmed by 0 bases and V by 4 bases; bases with no gene match: 16. The CDR3 region is CASSPPFPGLAAAANTGELFF. The CDR3 DNA sequence: TGCGCCAGCAGCCCGCCATTTCCGGGACTAGCGGCAGCCGCGAACACCGGGGAGCTGTTTTTT.

J is TRBJ1-1 and V is TRBV12-5; D ambiguous. CDR1 and CDR2 (germline): LGHNT, FRNRAP. The CDR3 loop spans 14 amino acids. The V end was cut by 5 bases, the J end by 4 bases, with 14 bases between. CDR3 sequence: CASGPRWVTTEAFF. CDR3 nucleotide sequence: TGTGCTAGTGGTCCTAGGTGGGTCACCACTGAAGCTTTCTTT.

The chain is built from TRBV18 and TRBJ1-1; the D gene is possibly TRBD1 (6 bases). V was cut by 3 bases and J by 4 bases, with 12 bases left in between. The CDR3 runs 14 residues. Germline lookup yields CDR1 KGHSH and CDR2 LQKENI. The CDR3 is CASSPNRVGTEAFF. The CDR3 nucleotides are TGTGCCAGCTCACCTAACAGGGTTGGCACTGAAGCTTTCTTT.

The chain has TRBV20-1 and TRBJ2-7; 7 bases map to TRBD2. With 3 bases clipped from V and 4 bases from J, the junction kept 6 bases outside the gene matches. From germline, CDR1 is DFQATT and CDR2 SNEGSKA (reference sequence). CDR3 size: 13 residues. For the CDR3, the DNA is TGCAGTGCTAGTGGGCAGGGAGGGTACGAGCAGTACTTC. This codes for CSASGQGGYEQYF.